This T cell receptor beta chain came from a study of blood T cell repertoires in COVID-19. Data came from immunoSEQ multiplex PCR; TCRdb stores just in-frame clones and leaves some out. The sample consists of approximately 440,000 clones, roughly 88% of them appearing once. Germline CDR1 reads SGHNT; CDR2 reads YYREEE (reference sequence). This CDR3 region has 15 residues. V was cut by 0 bases and J by 2 bases, with 11 bases left in between. Living in about two dozen US areas, the participants were between 18 and 89 years of age. The sequencing input was PBMCs or T cells enriched from blood (not recorded which). The chain links TRBV5-4 to TRBJ1-1; the D is unclear. This clonotype was sampled from a man aged 18 to 35 who had recovered from COVID-19. CDR3 DNA sequence: TGTGCCAGCAGCTTGGCCCCCATCCCCAACACTGAAGCTTTCTTT. Translating gives CASSLAPIPNTEAFF. The full variable domain, rest sourced from reference TRBV5-4 and TRBJ1-1, is ETGVTQSPTHLIKTRGQQVTLRCSSQSGHNTVSWYQQALGQGPQFIFQYYREEENGRGNFPPRFSGLQFPNYSSELNVNALELDDSALYLCASSLAPIPNTEAFFGQGTRLTVV.